This T cell receptor beta chain was profiled in a study of human T cells and chemical hapten exposure. Study-level findings and limits: Sensitizing to DPC left TCRs with a frequency above 1 in 1000 unaltered.

This clonotype appeared many times. What it recognizes is unknown. TCRdb processed the RACE reads anew with MiXCR; each CDR3 protein has one entry. The table has about 45,000 distinct CDR3 sequences, 3.5% to 4.5% seen once. The germline V gene encodes CDR1 SGHRS and CDR2 YFSETQ. The V end was cut by 6 bases, the J end by 3 bases, with 22 bases between. This CDR3 contains 17 residues. Time point specified: healthy volunteer bleed at 2 weeks. The template was total RNA from unfractionated whole blood. This chain uses TRBV5-1 with TRBJ2-1; maybe TRBD2 (5 bases). The sequencing sample was made of whole blood. This TCR was recovered from a human donor in good health. Some clones in this sample may be carry-over from other donors' samples. Here the CDR3 reads CASTTSAAGAVYNEQFF. The CDR3 DNA follows: TGCGCCAGCACCACCTCCGCGGCCGGAGCGGTCTACAATGAGCAGTTCTTC. The whole variable domain, filled in from reference TRBV5-1 and TRBJ2-1, reads KAGVTQTPRYLIKTRGQQVTLSCSPISGHRSVSWYQQTPGQGLQFLFEYFSETQRNKGNFPGRFSGRQFSNSRSEMNVSTLELGDSALYLCASTTSAAGAVYNEQFFGPGTRLTVL.